A selection of T cell receptor beta chains follows, all from one sample in a study of blood T cell repertoires in COVID-19. The protocol was immunoSEQ multiplex PCR, while the TCRdb copy is restricted to in-frame clones and leaves out a portion. The profile shows 190,000 or so clones, around 85% of them singletons. Input material: peripheral blood. These receptors were obtained from a man aged 55 to 69 with COVID-19, enrolled during active disease. Each CDR3 is given with its conserved first and last residue. A D gene is named only where the DNA matches it firmly. Not all rows give a size; the values are once, few, many and, for expanded clones, a class.

TRBJ1-1,-,TRBV7-3,-,CASSSDSSEAFF
TRBJ2-3,TRBD1,TRBV5-1,-,CASSLGQGSTDTQYF
TRBJ1-1,-,TRBV11-2,-,CASSPLRVTEAFF
TRBJ1-2,-,TRBV28,-,CASRNREGYGYTF
TRBJ1-2,-,TRBV29-1,-,CSVDPGWDGYTF
TRBJ1-5,TRBD1,TRBV19,once,CASSDLGQGTNQPQHF
TRBJ1-1,TRBD1,TRBV19,-,CASSGQGRTEAFF
TRBJ1-6,-,TRBV2,-,CASSDGGGGTSPLHF
TRBJ1-5,-,TRBV2,-,CASSNRASNQPQHF
TRBJ1-1,TRBD1,TRBV7-6,-,CASSLGTGETEAFF
TRBJ2-1,-,TRBV3-1/TRBV3-2,few,CASSQEGVSYNEQFF
TRBJ2-2,-,TRBV28,-,CASRLSTGYTGELFF
TRBJ1-2,TRBD1,TRBV24-1,once,CATSDSKQGAISGNYGYTF
TRBJ1-6,-,TRBV9,-,CASSARQDSPLHF
TRBJ1-6,TRBD1,TRBV3-1/TRBV3-2,-,CASSQGDRARSRSPLHF
TRBJ2-7,TRBD1,TRBV6-2/TRBV6-3,-,CASSYGSGGYEQYF
TRBJ1-2,TRBD1,TRBV6-5,-,CASKRPDRDDGYTF
TRBJ2-1,TRBD2,TRBV10-2,-,CASFGSSGSPDEQFF
TRBJ2-7,TRBD2,TRBV7-9,-,CASSLVGGSSYEQYF
TRBJ1-5,TRBD1,TRBV6-6,-,CASSQGAGQPQHF
TRBJ1-5,-,TRBV10-3,-,CAIRGDSNQPQHF